This TCR beta chain was observed in a study of blood T cells in healthy people across ages (dated by TCRdb to the mid-2010s). With respect to the entire study: In model experiments, template switching captured about one uniquely barcoded TCR beta cDNA molecule for every two T cells. Using the same blood draw, the study looked at two additional independent replicas of 1 million unique cDNA reads for two donors, one aged 18 to 30 and the other aged 80 or older. The study measured age-related changes in TCR beta repertoire diversity using deep sequencing normalized with unique cDNA molecular identifiers. Donors of different ages were randomly distributed across sequencing lanes to avoid experimental bias. The donors were split into four age groups: young (average 16 years), middle-aged (about 40), aged (more than 60) and long-lived (approximately 80).

This clonotype turned up a few times. Its target antigen remains unknown. The record has no base qualities; no much larger clone is one base away. Summary of the overall study and its limitations: Estimates of total diversity based on one million sequenced T cells were regarded as lower bounds and as underestimates. Compared with the aged group, the long-lived group had more naive CD4+ T cells, fewer expanded clones and increased TCR diversity, suggesting age selection. There was a strong correlation between observed TCR beta diversity and the percentage of naive T cells measured by flow cytometry. Because profiling used bulk unsorted PBMCs, naive and antigen-experienced compartments could not be compared conclusively. The CMV infection status of donors was not known, potentially confounding age-related changes in expanded clonotypes. Observed TCR beta diversity per million T cells fell roughly linearly with age, and a significant reduction was already apparent by age around 36.

Library method: 5' RACE. This sample was sequenced with an Illumina HiSeq 2500. A second PCR of roughly 7 to 12 cycles was run with a J-beta primer mix and a sample-barcoded 5' primer. A unique molecular identifier was introduced onto each TCR beta cDNA molecule by a template-switch 5' adaptor carrying 12 random nucleotides. Each sample yielded at least 3 million CDR3-containing paired-end reads. First-strand cDNA synthesis was performed from all RNA using the Mint cDNA synthesis kit, with priming by a TRBC-specific oligonucleotide. Following uracil-DNA glycosylase treatment, a first 18-cycle PCR with universal primers M1SS and BC2_uni_R was performed on all cDNA. The original methods were these. Normalization of each sample was performed by random selection of 1 million high-quality reads, each carrying a distinct molecular identifier. Instead of being binned into consensus sequences, reads with shared molecular identifiers were discarded. MiTCR, run with a Q25 quality threshold and the strictest error-elimination algorithm, handled CDR3 identification, clonotype clustering and error correction. A nonparametric unseen species model using Euler transformation provided a lower-bound estimate of total TCR beta diversity. Using fastp at Q25 and MiXCR, TCRdb reprocessed the public reads and kept productive beta chains. CDR3 protein sequences are deduplicated, and each keeps its most common genes and DNA. None of the V and J calls come from the authors' own analysis; TCRdb made them. Recorded for this sample are about 1.4 million distinct CDR3 sequences; approximately 59% of them occurred a single time. The top ten constitute about 6.3% of the sample.

The 35 to 40 donors, aged roughly 6 to 95 years, were systemically healthy Caucasian individuals from Russia. Each donor gave about 9.7 milliliters of peripheral blood, drawn into EDTA-treated Vacutainer tubes. PBMCs were isolated by Ficoll-Paque density-gradient centrifugation, with at least 7 million obtained per sample. Trizol reagent was used to extract total RNA from PBMCs, with at least 5 micrograms per sample. For every donor, an aliquot of PBMCs went through flow cytometry to measure the percentages of naive CD45RAhigh/CD27high T cells. The receptor comes from a man between 18 and 29 years old in good health. Input material: blood.

CDR3 region: CASTQVGRRANVLTF. The nucleotide sequence reads TGTGCCAGCACACAGGTGGGACGACGGGCCAACGTCCTGACTTTC. The chain is made from TRBV6-2 or TRBV6-3 and TRBJ2-6; the D call is possibly TRBD1 or TRBD2, each sharing 5 bases. Trimming costs V 7 bases and J 5 bases, and their ends lie 15 bases apart. From cysteine to phenylalanine, the CDR3 is 15 amino acids long. Only CDR3 DNA is held: 45 bases, read in frame from base 1. CDR1 and CDR2, looked up from the germline V gene, are MNHEY and SVGEGT.